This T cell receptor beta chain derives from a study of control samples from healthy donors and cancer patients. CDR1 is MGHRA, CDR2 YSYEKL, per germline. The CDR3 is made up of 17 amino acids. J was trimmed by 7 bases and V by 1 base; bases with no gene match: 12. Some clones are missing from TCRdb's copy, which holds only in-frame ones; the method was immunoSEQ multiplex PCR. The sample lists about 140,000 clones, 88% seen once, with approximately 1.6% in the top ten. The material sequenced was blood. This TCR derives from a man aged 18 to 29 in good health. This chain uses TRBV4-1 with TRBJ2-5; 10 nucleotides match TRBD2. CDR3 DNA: TGCGCCAGCAGCCAAGTCCGCCTACTAGCGGGGAAAGGGACCCAGTACTTC. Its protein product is CASSQVRLLAGKGTQYF.